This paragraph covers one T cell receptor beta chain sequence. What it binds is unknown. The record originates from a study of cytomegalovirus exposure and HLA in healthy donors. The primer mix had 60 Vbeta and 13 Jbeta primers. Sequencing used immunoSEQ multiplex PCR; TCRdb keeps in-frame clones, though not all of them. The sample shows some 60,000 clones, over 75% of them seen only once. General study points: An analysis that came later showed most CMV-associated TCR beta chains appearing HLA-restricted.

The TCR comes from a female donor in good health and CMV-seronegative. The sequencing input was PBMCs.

CDR3: CASNPGTGANYGYTF. The CDR3 nucleotides are TGTGCCAGCAATCCCGGGACAGGGGCTAACTATGGCTACACCTTC. The chain is built from TRBV27 and TRBJ1-2; 10 bases are a match to TRBD1. The CDR3 runs to 15 residues. Germline CDR1 reads MNHEY; CDR2 reads SMNVEV (reference sequence). V trimming: 7 bases; J trimming: 0 bases; junction bases outside the gene matches: 5.